One T cell receptor beta chain is described in this entry. Its antigen has not been determined. The input lacks base qualities; no much larger clone sits a single base away. This sample is drawn from a study of blood T cell repertoires in COVID-19 (dated by TCRdb to the early 2020s). Study-wide context: Samples from collaborators originated in the United States, Italy and Spain and spanned both the acute and convalescent phases of COVID-19. Samples came from the ongoing ImmuneRACE study (first 160 participants) plus 1,254 subjects from 6 global collaborators. Nearly every sample came with metadata listing a de-identified subject ID, COVID-19 status, age in years and sex. Deeply sampled blood TCRbeta repertoires from subjects exposed to, actively infected with, or recovered from COVID-19 were included in the dataset. Where available, HLA class I and class II types were taken from metadata supplied by the sample provider and were not determined by assay-based typing. The repertoires were made available in a free public database intended to serve as a resource for research on the immune response to SARS-CoV-2. The material from the prospective study consisted of cDNA or gDNA derived from T cells, B-cell-depleted T cells, or PBMCs.

Findings and caveats that apply to the study as a whole: How much clinical and demographic metadata was included differed by source and by participant, and the metadata was provided uncurated.

From its cysteine to its phenylalanine, the CDR3 spans 13 amino acids. Only CDR3 DNA remains: 39 bases, in frame from the first base. Reading the germline V gene (reference sequence) gives CDR1 MNHEY and CDR2 SMNVEV. V is pruned by 6 bases and J by 5 bases, leaving 1 base of the junction without a gene match. TCRbeta CDR3 regions were amplified from genomic DNA using the immunoSEQ Assay, a bias-controlled multiplex PCR. Per the authors' processing: The number of nucleated cells in each sample was estimated from the amplification of reference gene primers within the assay. Sequence reads were collapsed and filtered to measure the absolute abundance of every unique TCRbeta CDR3 rearrangement. For each sample, productive Simpson clonality was calculated as the square root of Simpson's diversity index across productive rearrangements. TCRdb re-hosts the immuneACCESS table, in-frame sequences only. Its copies lack some clones; in the studies checked, an unresolved V gene accounts for under half of them, and the cause for the rest is not known. Clone size and V and J calls were adopted from that table, with D and trimming inferred from the DNA. The sample includes 270,000 or so clones, with roughly nine tenths observed a single time. Of the sample, approximately 8.2% falls within the top ten clones.

The collaborating institutions used their own protocols to collect whole blood in K2EDTA tubes. For TCRbeta analysis, collaborators shipped samples in one of three forms: frozen whole blood, isolated PBMCs, or DNA extracted from either of those sample types. The chain employs TRBV27 and TRBJ1-4, and 9 junctional nucleotides match TRBD1. Sequencing used peripheral blood. This TCR derives from a man between 35 and 55 years old with active or convalescent COVID-19. The nucleotide sequence is TGTGCCAGCAGGGACAGGGGCAATGAAAAACTGTTTTTT. This codes for CASRDRGNEKLFF.